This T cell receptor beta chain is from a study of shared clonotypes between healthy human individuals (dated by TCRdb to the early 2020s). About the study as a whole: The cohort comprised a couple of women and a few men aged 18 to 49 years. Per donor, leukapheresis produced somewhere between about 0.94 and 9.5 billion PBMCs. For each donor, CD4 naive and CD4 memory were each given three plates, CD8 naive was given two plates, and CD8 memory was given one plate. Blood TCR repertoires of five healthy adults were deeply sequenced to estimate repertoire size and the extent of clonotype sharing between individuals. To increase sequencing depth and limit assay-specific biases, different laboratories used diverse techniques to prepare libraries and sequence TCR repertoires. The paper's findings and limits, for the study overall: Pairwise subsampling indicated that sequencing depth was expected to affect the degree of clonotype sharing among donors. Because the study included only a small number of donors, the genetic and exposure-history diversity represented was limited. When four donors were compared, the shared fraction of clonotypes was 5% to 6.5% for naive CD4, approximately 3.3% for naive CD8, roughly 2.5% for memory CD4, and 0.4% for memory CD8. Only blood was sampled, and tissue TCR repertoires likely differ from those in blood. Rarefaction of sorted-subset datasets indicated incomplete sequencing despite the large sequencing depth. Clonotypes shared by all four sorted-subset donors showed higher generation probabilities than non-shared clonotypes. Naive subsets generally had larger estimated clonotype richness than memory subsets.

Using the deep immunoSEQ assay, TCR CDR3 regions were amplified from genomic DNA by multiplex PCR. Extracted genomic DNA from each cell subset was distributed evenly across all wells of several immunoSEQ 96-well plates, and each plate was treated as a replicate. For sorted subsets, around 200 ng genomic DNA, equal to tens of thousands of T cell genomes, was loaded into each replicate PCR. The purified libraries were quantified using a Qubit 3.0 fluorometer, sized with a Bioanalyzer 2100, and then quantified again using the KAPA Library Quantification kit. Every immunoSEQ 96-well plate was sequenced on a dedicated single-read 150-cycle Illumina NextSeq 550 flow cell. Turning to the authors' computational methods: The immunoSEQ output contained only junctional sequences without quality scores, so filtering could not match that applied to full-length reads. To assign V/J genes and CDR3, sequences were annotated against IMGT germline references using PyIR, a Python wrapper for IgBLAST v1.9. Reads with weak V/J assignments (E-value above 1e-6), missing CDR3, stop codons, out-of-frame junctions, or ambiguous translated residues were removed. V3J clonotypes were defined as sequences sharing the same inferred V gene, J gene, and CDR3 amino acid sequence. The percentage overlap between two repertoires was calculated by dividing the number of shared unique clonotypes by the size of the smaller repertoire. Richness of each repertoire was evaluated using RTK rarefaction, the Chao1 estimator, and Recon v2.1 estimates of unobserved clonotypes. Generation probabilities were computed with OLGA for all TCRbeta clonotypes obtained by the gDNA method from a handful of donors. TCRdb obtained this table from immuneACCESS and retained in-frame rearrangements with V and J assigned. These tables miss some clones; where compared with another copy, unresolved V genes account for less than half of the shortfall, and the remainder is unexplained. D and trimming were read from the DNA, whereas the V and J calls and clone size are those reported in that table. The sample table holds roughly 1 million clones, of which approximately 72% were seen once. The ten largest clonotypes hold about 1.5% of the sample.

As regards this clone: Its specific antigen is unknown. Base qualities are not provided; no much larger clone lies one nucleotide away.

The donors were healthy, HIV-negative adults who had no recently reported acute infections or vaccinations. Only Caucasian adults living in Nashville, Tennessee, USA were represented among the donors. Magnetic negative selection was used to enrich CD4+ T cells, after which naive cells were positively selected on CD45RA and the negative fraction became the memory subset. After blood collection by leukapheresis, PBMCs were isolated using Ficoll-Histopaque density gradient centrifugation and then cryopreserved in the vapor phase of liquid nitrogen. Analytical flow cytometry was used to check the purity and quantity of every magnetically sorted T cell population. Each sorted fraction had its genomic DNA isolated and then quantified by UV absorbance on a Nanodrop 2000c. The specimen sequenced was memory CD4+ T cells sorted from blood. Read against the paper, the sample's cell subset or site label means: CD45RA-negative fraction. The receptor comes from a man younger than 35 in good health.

The nucleotide sequence is TGTGCCAGCAGTCCCCCCGGGGGAGCATCCACCGGGGAGCTGTTTTTT. It translates to CASSPPGGASTGELFF. This chain joins TRBV2 to TRBJ2-2; possibly the D gene is TRBD2, per 6 matching bases. The cysteine opens and the phenylalanine closes a CDR3 of 16 amino acids. Just the 48-base CDR3 DNA is kept, in frame starting at base 1. V gives up 5 bases and J gives up 4 bases, and the segment between their germline ends measures 17 bases. The germline V gene yields SNHLY for CDR1 and FYNNEI for CDR2.